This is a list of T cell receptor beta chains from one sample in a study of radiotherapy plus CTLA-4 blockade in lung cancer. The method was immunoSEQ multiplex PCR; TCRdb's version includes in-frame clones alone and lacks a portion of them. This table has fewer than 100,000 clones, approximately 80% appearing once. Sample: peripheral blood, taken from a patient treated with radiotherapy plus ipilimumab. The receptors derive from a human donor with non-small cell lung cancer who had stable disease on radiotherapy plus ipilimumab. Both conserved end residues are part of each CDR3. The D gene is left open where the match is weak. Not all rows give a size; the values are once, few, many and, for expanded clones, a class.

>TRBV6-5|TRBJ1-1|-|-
CASSQTGGNTEAFF
TGTGCCAGCAGCCAGACAGGAGGGAACACTGAAGCTTTCTTT
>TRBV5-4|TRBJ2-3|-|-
CASSLQVSDTQYF
TGTGCCAGCAGCCTACAGGTCTCCGATACGCAGTATTTT
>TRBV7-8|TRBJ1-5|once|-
CASSLPGGAGQPQHF
TGTGCCAGCAGTCTCCCTGGGGGGGCGGGCCAGCCCCAGCATTTT
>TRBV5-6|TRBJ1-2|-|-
CASSFGGAFYGYTF
TGTGCCAGCAGCTTCGGGGGCGCGTTCTATGGCTACACCTTC
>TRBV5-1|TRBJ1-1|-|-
CASRSGKPNTEAFF
TGCGCCAGCAGATCGGGCAAACCGAACACTGAAGCTTTCTTT
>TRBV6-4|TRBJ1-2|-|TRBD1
CASRISPGGGYGYTF
TGTGCCAGCAGGATATCCCCAGGGGGCGGCTATGGCTACACCTTC
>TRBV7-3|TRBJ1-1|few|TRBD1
CASSLKTGAVPAFF
TGTGCCAGCAGCTTAAAGACAGGGGCCGTCCCAGCTTTCTTT
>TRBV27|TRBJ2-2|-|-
CASSLFWDGELFF
TGTGCCAGCAGTTTATTCTGGGACGGGGAGCTGTTTTTT
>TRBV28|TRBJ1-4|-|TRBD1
CATQTGTEKLFF
TGTGCCACCCAGACAGGGACCGAAAAACTGTTTTTT
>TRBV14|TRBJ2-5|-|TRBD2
CASSLLPGGSQYF
TGTGCCAGCAGCCTGTTGCCCGGGGGGTCCCAGTACTTC
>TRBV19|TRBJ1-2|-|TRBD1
CASSTTGTGIYGYTF
TGTGCCAGTAGTACAACCGGGACAGGCATCTATGGCTACACCTTC
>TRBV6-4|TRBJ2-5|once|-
CASSDQGLGEAQYF
TGTGCCAGCAGTGACCAAGGCCTGGGAGAGGCCCAGTACTTC
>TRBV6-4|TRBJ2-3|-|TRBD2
CASSPGTSTDTQYF
TGTGCCAGCAGTCCCGGGACTAGTACAGATACGCAGTATTTT
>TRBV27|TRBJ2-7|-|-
CASSRGLGSHEQYF
TGTGCCAGCAGTCGGGGCCTGGGTAGTCACGAGCAGTACTTC
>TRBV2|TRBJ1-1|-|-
CASRKQGPNTEAFF
TGTGCCAGCAGGAAACAGGGCCCGAACACTGAAGCTTTCTTT
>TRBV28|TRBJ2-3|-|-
CASSPQDVTDTQYF
TGTGCCAGCAGTCCTCAGGACGTCACAGATACGCAGTATTTT
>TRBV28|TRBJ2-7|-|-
CASTTDGSLRGQYF
TGTGCCAGCACTACGGACGGTTCTCTCCGGGGGCAGTACTTC